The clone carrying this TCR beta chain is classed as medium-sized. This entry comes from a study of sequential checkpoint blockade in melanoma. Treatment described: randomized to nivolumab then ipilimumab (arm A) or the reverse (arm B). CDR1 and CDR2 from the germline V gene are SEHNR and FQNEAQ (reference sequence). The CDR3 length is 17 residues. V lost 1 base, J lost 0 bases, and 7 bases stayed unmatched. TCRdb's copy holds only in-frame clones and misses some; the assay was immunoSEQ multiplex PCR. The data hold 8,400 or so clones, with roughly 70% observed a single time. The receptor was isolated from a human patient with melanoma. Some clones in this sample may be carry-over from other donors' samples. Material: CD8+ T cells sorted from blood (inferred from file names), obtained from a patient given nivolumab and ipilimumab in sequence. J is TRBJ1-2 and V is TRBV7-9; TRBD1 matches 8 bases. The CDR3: CASSLGGRGRPNYGYTF. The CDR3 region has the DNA TGTGCCAGCAGCTTAGGTGGCAGGGGGCGACCTAACTATGGCTACACCTTC.